This TCR beta chain was captured by sequencing in a study of T-cell memory formation after mild COVID-19. Turning to this clonotype: The antigen is not known.

The V gene lost 0 bases and the J gene lost 0 bases, with 10 bases spanning the gap. This CDR3 is 16 amino acids long. Germline loops: CDR1 SGHAT, CDR2 FQNNGV. Study-level results: Among clones peaking at day 37 in the second wave, SARS-CoV-2 specificity remained unconfirmed.

TCRdb independently ran MiXCR on the 5' RACE reads; one entry per CDR3 protein. The data show about 410,000 distinct CDR3 sequences, with 23% seen just once and about an eighth held by the top ten. This clonotype was obtained from an adult woman who had mild COVID-19 (a few samples of this study predate the infection). Cell type and time point are not known. The chain uses TRBV11-2 and TRBJ2-3; no firm D call. The sample comprised PBMCs or a T cell subset sorted from them (not recorded which). CDR3 region: CASSLDLLQSTDTQYF. For the CDR3, the DNA is TGTGCCAGCAGCTTAGATTTGCTCCAGAGCACAGATACGCAGTATTTT.